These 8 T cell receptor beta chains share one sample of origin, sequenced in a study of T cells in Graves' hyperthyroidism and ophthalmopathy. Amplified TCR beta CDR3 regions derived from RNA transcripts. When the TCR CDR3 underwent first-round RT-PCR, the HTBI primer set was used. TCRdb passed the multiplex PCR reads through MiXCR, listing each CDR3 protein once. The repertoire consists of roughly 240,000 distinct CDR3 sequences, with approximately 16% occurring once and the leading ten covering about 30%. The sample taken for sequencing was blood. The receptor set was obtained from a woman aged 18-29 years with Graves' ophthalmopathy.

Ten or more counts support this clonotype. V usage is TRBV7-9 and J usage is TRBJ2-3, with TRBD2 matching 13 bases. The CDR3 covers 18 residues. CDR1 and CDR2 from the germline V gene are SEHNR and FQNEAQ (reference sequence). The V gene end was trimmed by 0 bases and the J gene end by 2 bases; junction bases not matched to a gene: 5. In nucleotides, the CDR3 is TGTGCCAGCAGCTTAGCAGGACTAGCGGGAGTTTTCACAGATACGCAGTATTTT. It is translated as CASSLAGLAGVFTDTQYF. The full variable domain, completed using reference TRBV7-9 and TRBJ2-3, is DTGVSQNPRHKITKRGQNVTFRCDPISEHNRLYWYRQTLGQGPEFLTYFQNEAQLEKSRLLSDRFSAERPKGSFSTLEIQRTEQGDSAMYLCASSLAGLAGVFTDTQYFGPGTRLTVL.

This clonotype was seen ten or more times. The CDR3 region has the DNA TGTGCCAGCAGTCCGGGCCGAGGTGCCCAGAGCTCCTACGAGCAGTACTTC. Amino acids: CASSPGRGAQSSYEQYF. J is TRBJ2-7 and V is TRBV6-1, with D unclear. V lost 5 bases and J lost 0, with 20 bases in between. There are 17 residues in the CDR3. The V gene's germline CDR1 is MNHNS and CDR2 SASEGT.

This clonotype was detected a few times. The CDR3 coding sequence is TGTGCCATCAGTGAAGGTCGGGGGGGCACAGATACGCAGTATTTT. It specifies CAISEGRGGTDTQYF. The V and J genes are TRBV10-3 and TRBJ2-3, with 7 positions matching TRBD2. Germline CDR1 and CDR2: ENHRY and SYGVKD. The CDR3 loop spans 15 amino acids. V lost 3 bases and J lost 1; bases outside the gene matches: 4.

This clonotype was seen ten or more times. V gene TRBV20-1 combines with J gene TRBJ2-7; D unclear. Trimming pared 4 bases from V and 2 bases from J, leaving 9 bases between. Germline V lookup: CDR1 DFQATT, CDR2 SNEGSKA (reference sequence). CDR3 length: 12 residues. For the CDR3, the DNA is TGCAGTGCTAAAAGGGATCCCTACGAGCAGTACTTC. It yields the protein CSAKRDPYEQYF.

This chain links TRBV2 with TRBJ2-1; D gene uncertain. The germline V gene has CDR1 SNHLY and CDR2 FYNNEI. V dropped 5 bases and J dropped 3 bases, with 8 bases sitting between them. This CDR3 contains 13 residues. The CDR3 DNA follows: TGTGCCAGCAGTCTGTACAACTACAATGAGCAGTTCTTC. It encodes CASSLYNYNEQFF.

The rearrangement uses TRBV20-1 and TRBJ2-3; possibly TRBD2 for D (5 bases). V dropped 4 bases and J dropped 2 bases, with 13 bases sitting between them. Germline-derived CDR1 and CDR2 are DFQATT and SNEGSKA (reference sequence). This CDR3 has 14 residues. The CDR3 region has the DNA TGCAGTGCTAAAACAGCGGATCACACAGATACGCAGTATTTT. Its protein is CSAKTADHTDTQYF.

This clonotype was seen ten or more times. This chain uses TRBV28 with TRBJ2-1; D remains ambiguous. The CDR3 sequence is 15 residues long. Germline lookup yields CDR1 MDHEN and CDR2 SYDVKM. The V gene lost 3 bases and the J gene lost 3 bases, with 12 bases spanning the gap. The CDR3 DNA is TGTGCCAGCAGTTTTTTTTCGGACCGCTACAATGAGCAGTTCTTC. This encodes CASSFFSDRYNEQFF.

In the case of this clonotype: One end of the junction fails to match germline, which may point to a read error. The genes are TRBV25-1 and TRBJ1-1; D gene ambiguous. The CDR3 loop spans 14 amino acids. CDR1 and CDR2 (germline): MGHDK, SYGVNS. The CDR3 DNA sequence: TGTGCCAGCAGTGAATTGGAAGTGAACAATGAAGCTTTCTTT. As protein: CASSELEVNNEAFF.